This T cell receptor beta chain was sequenced in a study of neurological immune-mediated disorders. Template-switch 5'RACE cDNA synthesis added a 10-nucleotide unique molecular identifier. One entry per CDR3 protein results from TCRdb running MiXCR on the 5' RACE reads. The table lists tens of thousands of distinct CDR3 sequences, roughly 13% of them singletons. Described time point: longitudinal time-point 1 (baseline). Where libraries were unsorted, they were derived from 2 million PBMCs stored at -80 degrees C. Unmatched junction bases numbered 2, after V lost 0 bases and J lost 3 bases. The CDR3 has 14 residues. The germline CDR1 and CDR2 sequences are SGHRS and YFSETQ. This clonotype appeared many times.

The TCR was taken from a female donor with HTLV-1-associated myelopathy (HAM/TSP). Sequencing input: PBMCs. V is TRBV5-1 and J is TRBJ2-7; 8 bases are shared with TRBD1. The CDR3 protein is CASSLVGTGYEQYF. In DNA form, the CDR3 reads TGCGCCAGCAGCTTGGTCGGGACAGGCTACGAGCAGTACTTC.